The rows below give T cell receptor beta chains drawn from one sample of a study of blood T cell repertoires in COVID-19. Method: immunoSEQ multiplex PCR; TCRdb's copy keeps in-frame clones and lacks some. The repertoire holds more than 200,000 clones, with around four fifths as singletons. The sample consisted of peripheral blood. The receptors originated from a man in his 60s with acute or convalescent COVID-19. Each CDR3 is given with its conserved first and last residue. The order of the fields is J gene, V gene, clone size, CDR3 length, D gene, CDR3 protein, CDR3 DNA. D genes are given only for firm matches. The size of a clone is reported for some rows only, either as once, few or many, or as a class for expanded clones.

>TRBJ1-2|TRBV28|once|13|TRBD1
CATMTGTSWGYTF
TGTGCCACTATGACAGGGACATCATGGGGCTACACCTTC
>TRBJ1-1|TRBV6-5|NA|13|TRBD1
CASSYSGDSGAFF
TGTGCCAGCAGTTACTCTGGGGACAGTGGGGCTTTCTTT
>TRBJ2-7|TRBV20-1|NA|14|TRBD2
CSASSGGDPGEQYF
TGCAGTGCTAGTAGCGGGGGAGACCCTGGCGAGCAGTACTTC
>TRBJ2-3|TRBV28|NA|17|NA
CASSSILGAPSTDTQYF
TGTGCCAGCAGTTCTATCTTGGGGGCCCCGAGCACAGATACGCAGTATTTT
>TRBJ2-1|TRBV6-2/TRBV6-3|NA|15|TRBD2
CASSYAGGPLREQFF
TGTGCCAGCAGTTACGCGGGAGGGCCATTGCGAGAGCAGTTCTTC
>TRBJ2-7|TRBV7-8|NA|14|TRBD1
CASSPRDRGYEQYF
TGTGCCAGCAGCCCCCGGGACAGGGGTTACGAGCAGTACTTC
>TRBJ2-5|TRBV6-4|NA|15|TRBD2
CASSGQTRGLKTQYF
TGTGCCAGCAGTGGTCAGACTCGGGGACTAAAGACCCAGTACTTC
>TRBJ1-4|TRBV19|NA|14|TRBD1
CASSMGQPWEKLFF
TGTGCCAGTAGTATGGGACAGCCATGGGAAAAACTGTTTTTT
>TRBJ1-5|TRBV7-9|NA|13|NA
CASSKQPNGPQHF
TGTGCCAGCAGCAAACAGCCCAACGGGCCCCAGCATTTT
>TRBJ2-3|TRBV10-3|NA|12|TRBD1
CAINRGGDTQYF
TGTGCCATCAACAGGGGTGGAGATACGCAGTATTTT
>TRBJ2-3|TRBV14|NA|14|NA
CASSWRGYTDTQYF
TGTGCCAGCAGCTGGCGGGGTTACACAGATACGCAGTATTTT
>TRBJ1-3|TRBV27|NA|15|TRBD1
CASSYSRGRGNTIYF
TGTGCCAGCAGTTATTCCAGGGGGCGGGGAAACACCATATATTTT
>TRBJ2-7|TRBV19|NA|14|TRBD2
CASSFSGTAYEQYF
TGTGCCAGTAGTTTTAGCGGGACGGCCTACGAGCAGTACTTC
>TRBJ1-2|TRBV7-9|NA|13|NA
CASSPNGGYGYTF
TGTGCCAGCAGCCCAAACGGGGGCTATGGCTACACCTTC
>TRBJ2-5|TRBV4-3|NA|13|NA
CASSQDRSETQYF
TGCGCCAGCAGCCAAGATAGATCGGAGACCCAGTACTTC
>TRBJ2-7|TRBV7-2|NA|16|NA
CASSSRTGGGSYEQYF
TGTGCCAGCAGCTCTAGAACAGGGGGGGGCTCCTACGAGCAGTACTTC
>TRBJ2-3|TRBV5-1|NA|14|NA
CASSFSTSTDTQYF
TGCGCCAGCAGCTTCTCTACTAGCACAGATACGCAGTATTTT
>TRBJ2-4|TRBV28|NA|15|TRBD1
CASSLSGQGFYIQYF
TGTGCCAGCAGTTTATCGGGACAGGGGTTTTACATTCAGTACTTC
>TRBJ2-7|TRBV5-1|NA|16|TRBD2
CASSLIVDAGGDEQYF
TGCGCCAGCAGCTTGATCGTCGACGCGGGAGGGGACGAGCAGTACTTC
>TRBJ2-7|TRBV3-1/TRBV3-2|once|17|NA
CASSQDSALRGSYEQYF
TGTGCCAGCAGCCAAGATTCCGCGCTACGGGGGTCCTACGAGCAGTACTTC
>TRBJ1-5|TRBV6-5|once|12|NA
CASSYSRGPQHF
TGTGCCAGCAGTTACTCGCGAGGGCCCCAGCATTTT
>TRBJ2-1|TRBV6-2/TRBV6-3|NA|15|TRBD1
CASSYGQGSYNEQFF
TGTGCCAGCAGTTATGGACAGGGCTCCTACAATGAGCAGTTCTTC
>TRBJ2-2|TRBV5-1|NA|14|NA
CASSLAGETGELFF
TGCGCCAGCAGCTTGGCCGGAGAAACCGGGGAGCTGTTTTTT
>TRBJ2-2|TRBV3-1/TRBV3-2|NA|15|TRBD2
CASSQRLALSGELFF
TGTGCCAGCAGCCAGAGACTAGCGCTCTCCGGGGAGCTGTTTTTT
>TRBJ2-2|TRBV24-1|NA|16|TRBD1
CATSAPGTGTTGELFF
TGTGCCACCAGCGCGCCCGGGACAGGGACCACCGGGGAGCTGTTTTTT
>TRBJ1-2|TRBV7-9|NA|14|NA
CASSQVRGSYGYTF
TGTGCCAGCAGCCAAGTTAGGGGTTCCTATGGCTACACCTTC
>TRBJ2-2|TRBV5-6|NA|17|TRBD1
CASTGQGRSSNTGELFF
TGTGCCAGCACAGGACAGGGTAGATCCTCGAACACCGGGGAGCTGTTTTTT
>TRBJ1-2|TRBV6-5|NA|13|TRBD1
CASSWTGVDGYTF
TGTGCCAGCAGTTGGACAGGGGTGGATGGCTACACCTTC
>TRBJ1-1|TRBV28|NA|15|NA
CASSDPGDMNTEAFF
TGTGCCAGCAGCGATCCAGGGGATATGAACACTGAAGCTTTCTTT
>TRBJ2-7|TRBV11-1|NA|13|NA
CASSPRTGEEQYF
TGTGCCAGCAGCCCCCGGACTGGGGAGGAGCAGTACTTC
>TRBJ1-2|TRBV29-1|NA|12|NA
CSVESGGNGYTF
TGCAGCGTTGAGTCTGGGGGGAATGGCTACACCTTC
>TRBJ2-2|TRBV14|once|17|TRBD2
CASSQWGGSSNTGELFF
TGTGCCAGCAGCCAATGGGGCGGGAGCTCGAACACCGGGGAGCTGTTTTTT
>TRBJ2-7|TRBV10-3|NA|16|TRBD1
CAISRTGQVGSYEQYF
TGTGCCATCAGTCGTACCGGACAGGTCGGCTCCTACGAGCAGTACTTC
>TRBJ2-3|TRBV9|NA|18|NA
CASSAHGVRAGSTDTQYF
TGTGCCAGCAGCGCCCACGGGGTTCGGGCAGGAAGCACAGATACGCAGTATTTT
>TRBJ1-1|TRBV5-1|NA|14|NA
CASSLTVMNTEAFF
TGCGCCAGCAGCTTGACAGTTATGAACACTGAAGCTTTCTTT
>TRBJ2-5|TRBV19|once|16|TRBD1
CASSIHRTGGKETQYF
TGTGCCAGTAGTATACATCGGACAGGGGGAAAAGAGACCCAGTACTTC
>TRBJ2-7|TRBV7-2|NA|17|TRBD2
CASSLQISGTSNYEQYF
TGTGCCAGCAGCTTACAGATTAGCGGGACCTCCAACTACGAGCAGTACTTC
>TRBJ1-2|TRBV6-2/TRBV6-3|NA|12|TRBD1
CASSPDRFGYTF
TGTGCCAGCAGTCCGGACAGGTTCGGCTACACCTTC
>TRBJ2-1|TRBV29-1|NA|15|TRBD1
CSFDAGTGDYNEQFF
TGCAGCTTCGACGCCGGGACAGGGGACTACAATGAGCAGTTCTTC
>TRBJ1-1|TRBV11-2|NA|15|NA
CASSLWGREATEAFF
TGTGCCAGCAGCTTATGGGGGCGTGAGGCCACTGAAGCTTTCTTT
>TRBJ1-3|TRBV30|NA|12|NA
CALRGSGNTIYF
TGTGCTCTGAGGGGGTCTGGAAACACCATATATTTT
>TRBJ1-1|TRBV27|NA|17|TRBD1
CASSLAGQGTAETEAFF
TGTGCCAGCAGTTTAGCGGGACAGGGAACGGCAGAAACTGAAGCTTTCTTT
>TRBJ1-6|TRBV5-8|few|14|NA
CASSLGLSNSPLHF
TGTGCCAGCAGCTTAGGACTCAGTAATTCACCCCTCCACTTT
>TRBJ2-5|TRBV18|NA|16|NA
CASSPIFEGGEETQYF
TGTGCCAGCTCACCTATCTTTGAGGGAGGTGAAGAGACCCAGTACTTC
>TRBJ1-1|TRBV10-3|NA|13|TRBD1
CAIKRDRAGEAFF
TGTGCCATCAAAAGGGACAGGGCCGGGGAAGCTTTCTTT
>TRBJ2-1|TRBV4-2|NA|20|TRBD2
CASSQEEGSSGLAAYNEQFF
TGTGCCAGCAGCCAAGAGGAAGGGTCCTCGGGACTAGCGGCATACAATGAGCAGTTCTTC
>TRBJ2-7|TRBV10-3|NA|14|TRBD2
CAISEIGLADEQYF
TGTGCCATCAGTGAAATAGGACTAGCTGACGAGCAGTACTTC
>TRBJ1-5|TRBV27|NA|15|NA
CASSLSQGLNQPQHF
TGTGCCAGCAGTTTAAGCCAGGGCCTGAATCAGCCCCAGCATTTT
>TRBJ2-5|TRBV4-1|NA|14|TRBD2
CASSPGRFQETQYF
TGCGCCAGCAGTCCCGGGAGGTTCCAAGAGACCCAGTACTTC
>TRBJ2-5|TRBV12-1|NA|16|NA
CASSFAAREGRETQYF
TGTGCCAGCAGCTTTGCGGCGCGGGAGGGCCGGGAGACCCAGTACTTC